The rows below give T cell receptor beta chains drawn from one sample of a study of shared clonotypes between healthy human individuals. TCRdb's copy holds only in-frame clones and misses some; the assay was immunoSEQ multiplex PCR. This table has 850,000 to 1,200,000 clones, about 75% appearing once. Material for sequencing was memory CD4+ T cells sorted from blood. The receptors derive from a man between 18 and 29 years old in good health. Each CDR3 is given with its conserved first and last residue. The order of the fields is V gene, clone size, J gene, CDR3 length, D gene, CDR3 DNA, CDR3 protein. D genes are given only for firm matches. For some rows the clone size is stated as once, few or many, or as a class when expanded; others skip it.

>TRBV5-6|.|TRBJ2-1|15|.
TGTGCCAGCAGCTTGGTAGCGGACCTCTACAATGAGCAGTTCTTC
CASSLVADLYNEQFF
>TRBV10-3|.|TRBJ2-7|12|TRBD1
TGTGCCATCGGAGGACAGGGCTACGAGCAGTACTTC
CAIGGQGYEQYF
>TRBV6-5|once|TRBJ1-2|15|.
TGTGCCAGCAGAAATCCGAACCTCTCTAACTATGGCTACACCTTC
CASRNPNLSNYGYTF
>TRBV19|.|TRBJ2-5|14|TRBD2
TGTGCCAGTAGTAGGGGACTAATAGGAGAGACCCAGTACTTC
CASSRGLIGETQYF
>TRBV7-9|.|TRBJ1-2|13|TRBD1
TGTGCCAGCAGCCGGGACAGCAACAGTGGCTACACCTTC
CASSRDSNSGYTF
>TRBV19|.|TRBJ2-3|16|.
TGTGCCAGTACCATTACAGGGACTCTTTCCACAGATACGCAGTATTTT
CASTITGTLSTDTQYF
>TRBV7-2|.|TRBJ1-4|15|.
TGTGCCAGCAGCTCAACAGGGAGTACTAATGAAAAACTGTTTTTT
CASSSTGSTNEKLFF
>TRBV29-1|.|TRBJ2-7|11|.
TGCAGCGTAACCAGCTCCTACGAGCAGTACTTC
CSVTSSYEQYF
>TRBV6-5|few|TRBJ2-7|13|TRBD2
TGTGCCAGCTCAGCGGGAGCTCCATACGAGCAGTACTTC
CASSAGAPYEQYF
>TRBV7-9|.|TRBJ2-1|12|.
TGTGCCAGCAGCTTAGAAGGGTTTGAGCAGTTCTTC
CASSLEGFEQFF
>TRBV10-3|.|TRBJ2-1|17|TRBD2
TGTGCCATCAGTGACAGACTGGGGGTATTAGCGGGAGAGGAGCAGTTCTTC
CAISDRLGVLAGEEQFF
>TRBV7-6|.|TRBJ1-5|15|.
TGTGCCAGCAGCTTAAGTGACAGGTCCGATCAGCCCCAGCATTTT
CASSLSDRSDQPQHF
>TRBV5-4|once|TRBJ2-7|14|.
TGTGCCAGCAGCTTGCCCGGGGACGGTAAAGAGCAGTACTTC
CASSLPGDGKEQYF
>TRBV2|.|TRBJ2-1|15|.
TGTGCCAGCAGTCCCAGGGATCGCTCCTACAATGAGCAGTTCTTC
CASSPRDRSYNEQFF
>TRBV6-5|.|TRBJ2-7|16|TRBD2
TGTGCCAGCAGTTGGACGCCTGGACTAGTCAACTACGAGCAGTACTTC
CASSWTPGLVNYEQYF
>TRBV7-9|.|TRBJ1-2|12|.
TGTGCCAGCGGGGGAGGGGTTTATGGCTACACCTTC
CASGGGVYGYTF
>TRBV7-2|.|TRBJ1-4|12|.
TGTGCCAGCAAGGGGGAGGATGAAAAACTGTTTTTT
CASKGEDEKLFF
>TRBV30|.|TRBJ2-7|14|TRBD2
TGTGCCTGGAGTCGGAGCGGGGCTATCTACGAGCAGTACTTC
CAWSRSGAIYEQYF
>TRBV27|.|TRBJ2-1|15|.
TGTGCCAGCAGTCCCCCCGCCAGGGTCGGCAATGAGCAGTTCTTC
CASSPPARVGNEQFF
>TRBV28|.|TRBJ2-7|14|TRBD1
TGTGCCAGTAGATCGGGACAGGGGACCTACGAGCAGTACTTC
CASRSGQGTYEQYF
>TRBV11-3|.|TRBJ2-7|16|.
TGTGCCAGCAGCGCTACAGGGTATCAACGCTCCTACGAGCAGTACTTC
CASSATGYQRSYEQYF
>TRBV9|.|TRBJ1-2|17|.
TGTGCCAGCAGCGTAGGAAGCGGGTTGGGGGTCGGGAATGGCTACACCTTC
CASSVGSGLGVGNGYTF
>TRBV2|.|TRBJ1-2|15|.
TGTGCCAGCAGTGGAGGGGCCCAGGCTAACTATGGCTACACCTTC
CASSGGAQANYGYTF
>TRBV7-9|.|TRBJ2-6|16|.
TGTGCCAGCAGCTTGTTCTTGGGCTCTGGGGCCAACGTCCTGACTTTC
CASSLFLGSGANVLTF
>TRBV27|.|TRBJ1-2|14|TRBD1
TGTGCCAGCAGTCGACAGGGGCTCAACTATGGCTACACCTTC
CASSRQGLNYGYTF
>TRBV18|.|TRBJ1-6|14|.
TGTGCCAGCTCACCTTCAGGGGCCAATTCACCCCTCCACTTT
CASSPSGANSPLHF
>TRBV6-6|.|TRBJ1-5|14|.
TGTGCCAGCAGACATACAGGGTTTGGCCAGCCCCAGCATTTT
CASRHTGFGQPQHF
>TRBV6-1|.|TRBJ1-1|14|.
TGTGCCAGCAGTGAAACAAGGAGAGGGACTGAAGCTTTCTTT
CASSETRRGTEAFF
>TRBV5-1|.|TRBJ2-1|17|TRBD2
TGCGCCAGCACCTACCCAACTAGCGGGGGGACCTACAATGAGCAGTTCTTC
CASTYPTSGGTYNEQFF
>TRBV27|.|TRBJ2-1|17|TRBD2
TGTGCCAGCAGAAAGGGTTTAGCGGGGGGGAATTACAATGAGCAGTTCTTC
CASRKGLAGGNYNEQFF
>TRBV6-1|.|TRBJ1-2|15|.
TGTGCCAGCAGTGAAGTAACGAGTGCGGTCTATGGCTACACCTTC
CASSEVTSAVYGYTF
>TRBV28|.|TRBJ1-6|19|TRBD1
TGTGCCAGCAGTCCCCCTTTTTCCGGGACAGGGAGTCCAAATTCACCCCTCCACTTT
CASSPPFSGTGSPNSPLHF
>TRBV2|.|TRBJ2-1|15|.
TGTGCCAGCAGCCCGAATAGCATTCCAGCCGGTGAGCAGTTCTTC
CASSPNSIPAGEQFF
>TRBV6-4|.|TRBJ2-5|13|TRBD2
TGTGCCAGCAGAGGCGGGGGGCCGGAGACCCAGTACTTC
CASRGGGPETQYF
>TRBV2|few|TRBJ1-1|15|TRBD1
TGTGCCAGCAGTGAAGGAGGACAGGTGGGGAGAGGAGCTTTCTTT
CASSEGGQVGRGAFF
>TRBV6-1|.|TRBJ2-7|14|.
TGTGCCAGCAGTCGCCCAGGGGCCTTCTACGAGCAGTACTTC
CASSRPGAFYEQYF
>TRBV7-3|.|TRBJ2-3|13|.
TGTGCCAGCAGCCAGGACTTCACAGATACGCAGTATTTT
CASSQDFTDTQYF
>TRBV5-4|.|TRBJ1-1|14|TRBD1
TGTGCCAGCAGCTATCCAGGGGGCGCTTCTGAAGCTTTCTTT
CASSYPGGASEAFF
>TRBV11-2|.|TRBJ2-7|15|.
TGTGCCAGCAGCTTAGTCGTTAAGGGGGTCTACGAGCAGTACTTC
CASSLVVKGVYEQYF
>TRBV28|.|TRBJ2-1|15|.
TGTGCCAGCAGTTCAACTAGCTGGGGATACAATGAGCAGTTCTTC
CASSSTSWGYNEQFF
>TRBV7-9|.|TRBJ2-7|14|.
TGTGCCAGCAACAGAGGTACAGGGTCCCACGAGCAGTACTTC
CASNRGTGSHEQYF
>TRBV5-4|.|TRBJ2-7|16|TRBD2
TGTGCCAGCAGCTCGGGGACTAGCGGGAGCTCCTACGAGCAGTACTTC
CASSSGTSGSSYEQYF
>TRBV5-1|once|TRBJ1-4|14|.
TGCGCCAGCAGCTTGTTGGGGGTGGGTGAAAAACTGTTTTTT
CASSLLGVGEKLFF
>TRBV5-1|once|TRBJ2-6|16|.
TGCGCCAGCAGCCCTGGACCCAGCTCTGGGGCCAACGTCCTGACTTTC
CASSPGPSSGANVLTF
>TRBV5-1|.|TRBJ1-1|15|.
TGCGCCAGCAGCCTAGACAGCTACATGAACACTGAAGCTTTCTTT
CASSLDSYMNTEAFF
>TRBV18|.|TRBJ2-7|12|.
TGTGCCAGCCGAAGGACAGACTACGAGCAGTACTTC
CASRRTDYEQYF
>TRBV4-3|.|TRBJ1-1|15|TRBD1
TGCGCCAGCAGCCAAGGTGGGAGGACAGGGAGTGAAGCTTTCTTT
CASSQGGRTGSEAFF
>TRBV7-2|.|TRBJ1-5|15|.
TGTGCCAGCAGCTTCTATCAGGGTAACAATCAGCCCCAGCATTTT
CASSFYQGNNQPQHF
>TRBV28|.|TRBJ2-7|14|TRBD1
TGTGCCAGCAGCCCCGGGACAGGGTCCTACGAGCAGTACTTC
CASSPGTGSYEQYF
>TRBV19|.|TRBJ1-4|14|.
TGTGCCAGTAGTAGACGACAGGATAATGAAAAACTGTTTTTT
CASSRRQDNEKLFF
>TRBV19|.|TRBJ1-5|15|.
TGTGCCAGTAATGCCGGTTTGGGAATAGCTCAGCCCCAGCATTTT
CASNAGLGIAQPQHF
>TRBV5-6|.|TRBJ1-5|15|.
TGTGCCAGCAGCTATTGGGCCGGGGGCAATCAGCCCCAGCATTTT
CASSYWAGGNQPQHF
>TRBV10-3|.|TRBJ1-2|15|TRBD1
TGTGCCATCAGCCGGACAGGGGCCGTGAACTATGGCTACACCTTC
CAISRTGAVNYGYTF
>TRBV5-1|.|TRBJ2-6|17|.
TGCGCCAGCAGCGGGGACACCTACTACTCTGGGGCCAACGTCCTGACTTTC
CASSGDTYYSGANVLTF